The clone carrying this T cell receptor beta chain was counted many times. The data are from a study of blood T cell repertoires in COVID-19. Study summary: COVID-19 samples from acute and convalescent phases originated in the United States, Italy and Spain. PBMCs, B-cell-depleted T cells, or T cells were the source of the cDNA or gDNA that made up the material.

Original processing notes: Reference gene primer amplification yielded estimated nucleated cell counts. Assay: immunoSEQ multiplex PCR; the TCRdb copy retains only in-frame clones and omits some. V, J and clone size reflect that table, while D and trimming were determined from the DNA. This sample has some 150,000 clones, with 81% found just once. Germline V gene lookup returns CDR1 KGHDR and CDR2 SFDVKD. V was trimmed by 4 bases and J by 2 bases, leaving 10 bases between them. This CDR3 contains 14 residues. The chain uses TRBV24-1 and TRBJ1-2; tentative D call: TRBD1 (5 bases). Sequencing input: peripheral blood. The sequence was collected from a human donor with acute or convalescent COVID-19. The donor label of this sample is uncertain. CDR3 sequence (DNA): TGTGCCACCAGTGAGGGGGGGGACAACTATGGCTACACCTTC. It specifies CATSEGGDNYGYTF.